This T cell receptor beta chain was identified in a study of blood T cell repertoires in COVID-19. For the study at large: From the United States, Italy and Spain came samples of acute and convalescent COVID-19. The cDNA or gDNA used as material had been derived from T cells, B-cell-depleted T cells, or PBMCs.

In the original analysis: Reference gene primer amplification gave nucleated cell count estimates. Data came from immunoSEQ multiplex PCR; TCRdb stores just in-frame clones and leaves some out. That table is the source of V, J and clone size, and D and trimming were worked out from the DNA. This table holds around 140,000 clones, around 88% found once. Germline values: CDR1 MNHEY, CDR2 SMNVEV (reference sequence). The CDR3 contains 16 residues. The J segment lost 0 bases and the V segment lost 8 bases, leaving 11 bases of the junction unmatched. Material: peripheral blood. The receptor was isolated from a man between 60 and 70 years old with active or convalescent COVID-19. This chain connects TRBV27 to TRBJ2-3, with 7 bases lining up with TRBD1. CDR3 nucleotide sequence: TGTGCCAGCTTTCGGACAGGCGCGACTAGCACAGATACGCAGTATTTT. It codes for CASFRTGATSTDTQYF.